This T cell receptor (beta chain) was observed in a study of blood T cell repertoires in COVID-19. Study overall: Samples came from the United States, Italy and Spain, spanning acute and convalescent COVID-19. PBMCs, B-cell-depleted T cells, or T cells provided the cDNA or gDNA that made up the material.

Produced via immunoSEQ multiplex PCR; TCRdb's table is partial and in-frame only. The data hold under 200,000 clones, with over 75% observed a single time. This CDR3 spans 14 amino acids. V lost 8 bases, J lost 1 base, and 12 bases lay in between. Germline V gives CDR1 SEHNR, CDR2 FQNEAQ (reference sequence). This chain joins TRBV7-9 and TRBJ1-5, with D possibly TRBD1 on 6 matching bases. Material for sequencing was peripheral blood. The receptor comes from a man aged 50-60 years with acute or convalescent COVID-19. As DNA, the CDR3 is TGTGCCAGCGGGGTAGGACAGAGCAATCAGCCCCAGCATTTT. Its protein product is CASGVGQSNQPQHF.